A selection of T cell receptor beta chains follows, all from one sample in a study of neurological immune-mediated disorders. TCRdb ran MiXCR on the 5' RACE reads and lists one entry per CDR3 protein. The repertoire includes tens of thousands of distinct CDR3 sequences, less than 5% of them detected once, and around 5% sits in the top ten. Sequences were obtained from PBMCs. These receptors were taken from a woman aged 55-70 years with multiple sclerosis. Both conserved end residues are part of each CDR3. The order of the fields is clone size, D gene, J gene, V gene, CDR3 protein, CDR3 DNA. D genes are given only for firm matches. The size field is filled for only some rows; it gives once, few, many or a size class.

>medium-sized|-|TRBJ2-7|TRBV7-9
CASSPRGPYEQYF
TGTGCCAGCAGCCCCCGGGGACCTTACGAGCAGTACTTC
>-|-|TRBJ1-1|TRBV20-1
CSAREGAWGQGTEAFF
TGCAGTGCTAGAGAGGGGGCCTGGGGGCAAGGCACTGAAGCTTTCTTT
>many|-|TRBJ2-7|TRBV3-1
CASSQEGTGEQYF
TGTGCCAGCAGCCAAGAGGGGACTGGCGAGCAGTACTTC
>many|-|TRBJ1-1|TRBV5-1
CASSPGVNTEAFF
TGCGCCAGCAGTCCCGGGGTGAACACTGAAGCTTTCTTT
>many|-|TRBJ1-6|TRBV9
CASTPGPNNSPLHF
TGTGCCAGCACGCCAGGGCCCAATAATTCACCCCTCCACTTT
>many|TRBD2|TRBJ2-1|TRBV29-1
CSVLTSGPYNEQFF
TGCAGCGTCCTCACTAGCGGGCCTTACAATGAGCAGTTCTTC
>many|-|TRBJ2-5|TRBV29-1
CSVVTQETQYF
TGCAGCGTTGTAACACAAGAGACCCAGTACTTC
>-|-|TRBJ2-1|TRBV7-2
CASSSPGGKQFF
TGTGCCAGCAGCTCTCCGGGTGGAAAGCAGTTCTTC
>many|TRBD2|TRBJ2-1|TRBV29-1
CSDRGTTYNEQFF
TGCAGCGATCGCGGGACTACCTACAATGAGCAGTTCTTC
>-|-|TRBJ1-1|TRBV5-1
CASSLVSGGNEAFF
TGCGCCAGCAGCTTGGTGTCTGGGGGAAACGAAGCTTTCTTT